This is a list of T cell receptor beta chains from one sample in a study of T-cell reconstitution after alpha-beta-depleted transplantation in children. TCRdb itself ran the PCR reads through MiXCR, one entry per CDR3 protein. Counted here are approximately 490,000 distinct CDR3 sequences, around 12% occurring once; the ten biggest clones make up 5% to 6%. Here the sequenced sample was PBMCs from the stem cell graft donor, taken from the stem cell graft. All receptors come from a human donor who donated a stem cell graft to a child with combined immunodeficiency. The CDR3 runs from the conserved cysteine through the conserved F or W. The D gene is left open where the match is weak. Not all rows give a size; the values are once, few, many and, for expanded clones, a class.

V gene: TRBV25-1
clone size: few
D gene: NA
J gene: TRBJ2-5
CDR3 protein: CASSELTQETQYF
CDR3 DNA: TGTGCCAGCAGTGAGCTCACCCAAGAGACCCAGTACTTC

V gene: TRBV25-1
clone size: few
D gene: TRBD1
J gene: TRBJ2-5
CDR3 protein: CASSESGTGRQETQYF
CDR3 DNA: TGTGCCAGCAGTGAATCCGGGACAGGCCGACAAGAGACCCAGTACTTC

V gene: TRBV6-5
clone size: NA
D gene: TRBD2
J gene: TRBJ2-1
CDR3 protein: CASSYRTSGGNEQFF
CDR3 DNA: TGTGCCAGCAGTTACAGGACTAGCGGTGGGAATGAGCAGTTCTTC

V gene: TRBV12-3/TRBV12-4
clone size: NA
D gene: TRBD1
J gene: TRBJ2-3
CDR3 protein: CASTRGQGHTDTQYF
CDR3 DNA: TGTGCCAGCACTCGGGGACAGGGGCACACAGATACGCAGTATTTT

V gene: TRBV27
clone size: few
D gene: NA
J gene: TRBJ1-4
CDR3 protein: CASSLTGYEKLFF
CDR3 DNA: TGTGCCAGCAGTCTCACAGGGTATGAAAAACTGTTTTTT

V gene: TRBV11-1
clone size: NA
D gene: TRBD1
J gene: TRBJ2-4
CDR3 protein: CASSLPFPGTGGPKNIQYF
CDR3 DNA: TGTGCCAGCAGCTTACCTTTCCCCGGGACAGGGGGCCCCAAAAACATTCAGTACTTC

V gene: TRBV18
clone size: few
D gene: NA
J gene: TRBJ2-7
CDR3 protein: CASSLRDTHEQYF
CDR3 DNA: TGTGCCAGCTCACTCCGGGACACGCACGAGCAGTACTTC

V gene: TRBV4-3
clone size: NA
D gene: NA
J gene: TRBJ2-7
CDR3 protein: CASSQDLGSRQYEQYF
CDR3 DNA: TGCGCCAGCAGCCAAGATCTCGGCAGCCGGCAATACGAGCAGTACTTC

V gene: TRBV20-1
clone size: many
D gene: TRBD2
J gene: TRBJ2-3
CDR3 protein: CSAGTSGGPRLGTDTQYF
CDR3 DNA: TGCAGTGCCGGAACTAGCGGGGGCCCTCGGTTAGGTACAGATACGCAGTATTTT

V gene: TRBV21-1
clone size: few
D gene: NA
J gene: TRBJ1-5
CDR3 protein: CASSKGTGRDQPQHF
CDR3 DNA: TGTGCCAGCAGCAAAGGGACAGGACGAGATCAGCCCCAGCATTTT

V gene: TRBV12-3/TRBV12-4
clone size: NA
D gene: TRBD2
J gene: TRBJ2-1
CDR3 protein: CASRATSGSSEQFF
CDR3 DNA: TGTGCCAGCAGGGCGACTAGCGGGAGTTCTGAGCAGTTCTTC

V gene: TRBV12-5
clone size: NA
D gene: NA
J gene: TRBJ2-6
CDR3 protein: CASGLVLGTDSGANVLTF
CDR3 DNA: TGTGCTAGTGGTTTGGTACTGGGAACCGACTCTGGGGCCAACGTCCTGACTTTC

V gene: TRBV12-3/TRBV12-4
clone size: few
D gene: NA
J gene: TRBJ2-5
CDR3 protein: CASSWGQTGYEETQYF
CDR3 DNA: TGTGCCAGCAGTTGGGGCCAGACTGGATACGAAGAGACCCAGTACTTC

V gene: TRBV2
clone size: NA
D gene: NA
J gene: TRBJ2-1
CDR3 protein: CASRGDFSPGISYNEQFF
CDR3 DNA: TGTGCCAGCAGGGGAGATTTTAGCCCAGGGATTTCCTACAATGAGCAGTTCTTC

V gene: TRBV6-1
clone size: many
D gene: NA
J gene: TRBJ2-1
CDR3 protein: CASSKHLSSYNEQFF
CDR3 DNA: TGTGCCAGCAGTAAACATTTATCCTCCTACAATGAGCAGTTCTTC

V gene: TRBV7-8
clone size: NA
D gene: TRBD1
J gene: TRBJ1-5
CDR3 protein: CASSHGQGNQPQHF
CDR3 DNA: TGTGCCAGCAGCCACGGACAGGGGAATCAGCCCCAGCATTTT

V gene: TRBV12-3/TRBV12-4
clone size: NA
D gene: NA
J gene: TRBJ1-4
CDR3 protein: CASSFSLNEKLFF
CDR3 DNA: TGTGCCAGCAGTTTTAGTCTTAATGAAAAACTGTTTTTT

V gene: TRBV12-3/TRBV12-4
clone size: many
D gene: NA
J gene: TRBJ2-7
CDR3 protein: CASSGGGLTRQYF
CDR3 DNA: TGTGCCAGCAGTGGCGGGGGCCTCACCCGGCAGTACTTC

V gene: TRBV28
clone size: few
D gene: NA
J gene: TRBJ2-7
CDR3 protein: CASSDYREVFYEQYF
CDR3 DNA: TGTGCCAGCAGCGACTACAGGGAGGTTTTCTACGAGCAGTACTTC

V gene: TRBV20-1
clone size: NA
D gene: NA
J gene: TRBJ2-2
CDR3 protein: CSAIPGLSTGELFF
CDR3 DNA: TGCAGTGCGATTCCAGGGTTGAGCACCGGGGAGCTGTTTTTT

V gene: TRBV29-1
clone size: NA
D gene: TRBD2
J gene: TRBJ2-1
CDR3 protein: CSVEDRSRGANEQFF
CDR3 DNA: TGCAGCGTTGAAGATCGGTCGCGGGGGGCCAATGAGCAGTTCTTC

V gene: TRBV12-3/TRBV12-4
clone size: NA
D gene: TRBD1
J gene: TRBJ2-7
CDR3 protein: CASSGTGPLEQYF
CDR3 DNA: TGTGCCAGCAGTGGGACAGGGCCGCTCGAGCAGTACTTC

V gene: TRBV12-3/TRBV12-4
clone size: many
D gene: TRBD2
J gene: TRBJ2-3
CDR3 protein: CASSFSAGLATDTQYF
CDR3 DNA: TGTGCCAGCAGTTTTAGCGCGGGACTAGCCACAGATACGCAGTATTTT

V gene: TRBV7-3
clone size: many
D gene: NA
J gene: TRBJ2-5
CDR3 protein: CASSLGAQKTQYF
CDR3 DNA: TGTGCCAGCAGCTTGGGGGCGCAGAAGACCCAGTACTTC